One and the same sample provided the 16 T cell receptor beta chains below, sequenced in a study of blood T cell repertoires in COVID-19. Clones were sequenced by immunoSEQ multiplex PCR, and TCRdb holds only the in-frame ones, with some missing. The sample shows about 210,000 clones, 90% to 95% of them seen only once. The sequencing sample was made of peripheral blood. These receptors were obtained from a man aged 25-40 years with acute or convalescent COVID-19.

This clone was counted a single time. This chain connects TRBV11-2 to TRBJ2-1; possibly TRBD1 for D (6 bases). The CDR3 totals 15 residues. The V gene lost 0 bases and the J gene lost 3 bases, with 9 bases spanning the gap. Looked up from germline, CDR1 is SGHAT and CDR2 is FQNNGV. CDR3 nucleotides: TGTGCCAGCAGCTTAGAGGACAGAGACTACAATGAGCAGTTCTTC. Translation: CASSLEDRDYNEQFF.

The genes are TRBV19 and TRBJ2-7, with 8 bases matching TRBD2. The CDR3 length is 15 residues. The trim removed 3 bases at V and 5 bases at J, leaving 9 bases unmatched. Germline CDR1 is LNHDA and CDR2 is SQIVND (reference sequence). CDR3 coding DNA: TGTGCCAGTAGTATTTCTCAGCGGGAGTTCGACGAGCAGTACTTC. Translating it yields CASSISQREFDEQYF.

This chain uses TRBV11-2 with TRBJ2-2, with TRBD1 as a possible D gene (6 bases). The V and J ends lost 5 bases and 5 bases respectively, with 18 bases between them. CDR1 and CDR2 from the germline V gene are SGHAT and FQNNGV. The CDR3 length is 16 residues. The CDR3 protein is CASSPITRGGTGELFF. CDR3 nucleotides: TGTGCCAGCAGCCCCATAACCCGAGGGGGTACCGGGGAGCTGTTTTTT.

This clone was picked up a small number of times. CDR3 sequence (DNA): TGTGCCAGCAGCTTAGGCCTTACTAGATCCCGCCTCACAGATACGCAGTATTTT. This sequence encodes CASSLGLTRSRLTDTQYF. V usage is TRBV7-9 and J usage is TRBJ2-3; weak D call: TRBD2 (5 bases). The V gene lost 1 base and the J gene lost 2 bases, with 19 bases spanning the gap. Germline CDR1 is SEHNR and CDR2 is FQNEAQ (reference sequence). The CDR3 sequence is 18 residues long.

The genes are TRBV30 and TRBJ1-2, with no clear D. The CDR3 totals 11 residues. V lost 2 bases and J 8 bases, leaving 9 bases between the germline ends. Germline V lookup: CDR1 GTSNPN, CDR2 SVGIG (reference sequence). CDR3 sequence: CAWSFLYGYTF. The CDR3 coding sequence is TGTGCCTGGAGTTTCCTCTACGGCTACACCTTC. Drawing the rest from reference TRBV30 and TRBJ1-2, the complete variable domain is SQTIHQWPATLVQPVGSPLSLECTVEGTSNPNLYWYRQAAGRGLQLLFYSVGIGQISSEVPQNLSASRPQDRQFILSSKKLLLSDSGFYLCAWSFLYGYTFGSGTRLTVV.

V is TRBV11-1 and J is TRBJ2-5, with 7 bases that match TRBD2. Germline CDR1 reads SGHAT; CDR2 reads FQDESV (reference sequence). The CDR3 totals 14 residues. The trim removed 4 bases at V and 4 bases at J, leaving 6 bases unmatched. CDR3 nucleotides: TGTGCCAGCAGCTCCAGTGGCGGGGGAGAGACCCAGTACTTC. Amino acid sequence: CASSSSGGGETQYF. The variable domain in full, with the rest retrieved from reference TRBV11-1 and TRBJ2-5, is EAEVAQSPRYKITEKSQAVAFWCDPISGHATLYWYRQILGQGPELLVQFQDESVVDDSQLPKDRFSAERLKGVDSTLKIQPAELGDSAMYLCASSSSGGGETQYFGPGTRLLVL.

In its sample, this clone was seen a few times. The chain joins TRBV28 to TRBJ1-2, with TRBD1 as a possible D gene (6 bases). The V and J ends lost 8 bases and 4 bases respectively, with 23 bases between them. Germline-derived CDR1 and CDR2 are MDHEN and SYDVKM. The CDR3 runs 16 residues. CDR3 loop: CASFGQIQSKIYGYTF. The CDR3 coding sequence is TGTGCCAGCTTCGGACAGATCCAAAGTAAAATCTATGGCTACACCTTC.

The rearrangement links TRBV3-1 (or the pseudogene TRBV3-2) to TRBJ1-2, with TRBD1 matching over 7 bases. V shed 1 base and J 8 bases; nucleotides not matched to a gene: 4. The CDR3 contains 13 residues. CDR1 LGHDT and CDR2 YNNKEL come from the germline V gene (reference sequence). The CDR3 is CASSQGGGAGYTF. In DNA, the CDR3 is TGTGCCAGCAGCCAAGGAGGGGGCGCCGGCTACACCTTC.

This rearrangement joins TRBV4-1 to TRBJ1-5, with 8 bases aligning to TRBD1. Losses at the gene ends were 6 bases for V and 1 base for J; bases not matched to a gene: 11. This CDR3 is 17 amino acids long. Looked up from germline, CDR1 is MGHRA and CDR2 is YSYEKL. The CDR3 region has the DNA TGCGCCAGCAGTTCGATAGTTGGGGACAGGAGCAATCAGCCCCAGCATTTT. Amino acids: CASSSIVGDRSNQPQHF.

The chain carries TRBV11-2 and TRBJ1-1; 8 bases fit TRBD1. This CDR3 spans 14 amino acids. The germline V gene has CDR1 SGHAT and CDR2 FQNNGV. Trimming cost V 2 bases and J 5 bases; bases outside gene matches: 4. The CDR3 loop is CASSLNRGRTEAFF. The CDR3 DNA reads as TGTGCCAGCAGCTTAAACAGGGGGAGAACTGAAGCTTTCTTT.

The CDR3 reads CASSRGTAYEQYF. CDR3 coding DNA: TGTGCCAGCTCACGTGGGACAGCCTACGAGCAGTACTTC. This chain connects TRBV18 to TRBJ2-7; TRBD1 agrees at 7 bases. Germline V gene data show CDR1 as KGHSH and CDR2 as LQKENI. The CDR3 covers 13 residues. The junction had 2 bases not matched to a gene; V was cut back by 4 bases and J by 2 bases.

The rearrangement links TRBV3-1 (or the pseudogene TRBV3-2) to TRBJ1-5; D is perhaps TRBD1 (5 bases). CDR3 length: 14 amino acids. Trimming took 1 base from V and 5 from J, leaving 9 bases between them. Germline lookup yields CDR1 LGHDT and CDR2 YNNKEL (reference sequence). CDR3 in amino acids: CASSQVWGDQPQHF. In DNA form, the CDR3 reads TGTGCCAGCAGCCAAGTTTGGGGGGATCAGCCCCAGCATTTT.

This rearrangement joins TRBV18 to TRBJ1-2; D gene unclear. V lost 6 bases and J lost 4, with 15 bases in between. The CDR3 is 14 residues long. Per germline, CDR1 KGHSH and CDR2 LQKENI. CDR3 nucleotides: TGTGCCAGCTCCCCGATACCTACCCCCTATGGCTACACCTTC. It specifies CASSPIPTPYGYTF.

The chain recombines TRBV5-6 with TRBJ1-2; TRBD1 matches at 7 bases. The CDR3 contains 13 residues. With V trimmed by 5 bases and J by 2 bases, 3 bases remained unmatched. Germline assignment: CDR1 SGHDT and CDR2 YYEEEE. The CDR3 coding sequence is TGTGCCAGCAGTCCGGACAGGAACTATGGCTACACCTTC. Protein: CASSPDRNYGYTF.

This chain uses TRBV14 with TRBJ1-1; D possibly corresponds to TRBD1 (6 bases). The germline V gene has CDR1 SGHDN and CDR2 FVKESK. Trimming removed 0 bases at V and 11 bases at J, with 13 bases between. The CDR3 runs 13 residues. In DNA, the CDR3 is TGTGCCAGCAGCCAAGACAGGGGCTACGGGGCTTTCTTT. Protein product: CASSQDRGYGAFF. Filled out from reference TRBV14 and TRBJ1-1, the complete variable domain reads EAGVTQFPSHSVIEKGQTVTLRCDPISGHDNLYWYRRVMGKEIKFLLHFVKESKQDESGMPNNRFLAERTGGTYSTLKVQPAELEDSGVYFCASSQDRGYGAFFGQGTRLTVV.

The chain recombines TRBV6-6 with TRBJ2-5; D possibly corresponds to TRBD2 (6 bases). CDR1 and CDR2 from the germline V gene are MNHNY and SVGAGI (reference sequence). V was pared by 5 bases and J by 4 bases, with 20 bases between. The CDR3 consists of 16 residues. The CDR3, as DNA: TGTGCCAGCAGTACGGGACTTCTTTCTGGACTAGAGACCCAGTACTTC. Translated, it gives CASSTGLLSGLETQYF.